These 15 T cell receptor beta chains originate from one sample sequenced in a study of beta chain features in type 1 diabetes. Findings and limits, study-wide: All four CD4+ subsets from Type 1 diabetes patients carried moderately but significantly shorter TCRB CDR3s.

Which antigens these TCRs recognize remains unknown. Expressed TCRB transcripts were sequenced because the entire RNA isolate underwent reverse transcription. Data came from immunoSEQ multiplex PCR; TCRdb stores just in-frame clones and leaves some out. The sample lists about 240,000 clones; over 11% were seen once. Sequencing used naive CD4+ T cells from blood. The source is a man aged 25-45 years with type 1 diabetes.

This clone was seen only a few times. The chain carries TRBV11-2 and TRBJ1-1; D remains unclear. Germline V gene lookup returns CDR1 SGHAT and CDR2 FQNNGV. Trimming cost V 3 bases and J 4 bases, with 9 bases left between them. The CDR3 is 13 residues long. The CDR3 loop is CASSLGRGTEAFF. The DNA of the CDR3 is TGTGCCAGCAGCTTGGGCCGTGGCACTGAAGCTTTCTTT.

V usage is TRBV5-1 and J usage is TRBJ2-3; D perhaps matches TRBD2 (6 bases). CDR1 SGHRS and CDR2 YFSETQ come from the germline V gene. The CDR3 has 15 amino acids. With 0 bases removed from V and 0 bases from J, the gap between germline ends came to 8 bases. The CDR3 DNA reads TGCGCCAGCAGCTTGGGGGGGGAGAGCACAGATACGCAGTATTTT. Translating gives CASSLGGESTDTQYF.

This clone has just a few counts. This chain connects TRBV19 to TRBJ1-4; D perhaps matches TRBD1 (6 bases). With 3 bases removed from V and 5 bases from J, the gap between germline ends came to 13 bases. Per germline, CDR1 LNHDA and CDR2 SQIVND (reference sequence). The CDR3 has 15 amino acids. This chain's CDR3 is CASSIRQAPNEKLFF. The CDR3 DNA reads TGTGCCAGTAGTATTCGACAGGCCCCAAATGAAAAACTGTTTTTT.

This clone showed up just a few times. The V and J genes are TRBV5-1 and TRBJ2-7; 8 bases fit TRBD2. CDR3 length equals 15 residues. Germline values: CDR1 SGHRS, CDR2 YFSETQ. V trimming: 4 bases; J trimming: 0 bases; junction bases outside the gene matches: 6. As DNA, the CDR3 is TGCGCCAGCAGCGAAGGCAGCGGGAGCTCCTACGAGCAGTACTTC. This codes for CASSEGSGSSYEQYF.

The CDR3 protein is CASSFNPGQGQDEQFF. DNA of the CDR3: TGCGCCAGCAGCTTTAATCCGGGACAGGGTCAGGATGAGCAGTTCTTC. V and J are TRBV5-1 and TRBJ2-1; 9 bases map to TRBD1. CDR1 and CDR2 from the germline V gene are SGHRS and YFSETQ. This CDR3 has 16 amino acids. V shed 2 bases, J shed 8 bases, and the junction held 11 bases outside the gene matches.

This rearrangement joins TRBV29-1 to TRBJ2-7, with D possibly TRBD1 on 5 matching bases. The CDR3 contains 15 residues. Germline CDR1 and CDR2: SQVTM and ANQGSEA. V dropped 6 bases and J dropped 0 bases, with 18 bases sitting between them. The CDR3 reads CSVVERGASSYEQYF. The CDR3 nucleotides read TGCAGCGTCGTAGAAAGGGGCGCTAGCTCCTACGAGCAGTACTTC.

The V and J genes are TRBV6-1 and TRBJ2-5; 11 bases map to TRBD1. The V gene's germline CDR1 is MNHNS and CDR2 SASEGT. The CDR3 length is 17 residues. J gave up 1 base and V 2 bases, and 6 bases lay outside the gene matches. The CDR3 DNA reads TGTGCCAGCAGTGAACCCTCCGGGACAGGGGGCCAAGAGACCCAGTACTTC. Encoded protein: CASSEPSGTGGQETQYF.

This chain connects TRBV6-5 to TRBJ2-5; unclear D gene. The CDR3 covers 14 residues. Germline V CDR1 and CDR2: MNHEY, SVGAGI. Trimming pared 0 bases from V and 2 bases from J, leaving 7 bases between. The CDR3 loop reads CASSYSSGQETQYF. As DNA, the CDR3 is TGTGCCAGCAGTTACTCCTCCGGGCAAGAGACCCAGTACTTC.

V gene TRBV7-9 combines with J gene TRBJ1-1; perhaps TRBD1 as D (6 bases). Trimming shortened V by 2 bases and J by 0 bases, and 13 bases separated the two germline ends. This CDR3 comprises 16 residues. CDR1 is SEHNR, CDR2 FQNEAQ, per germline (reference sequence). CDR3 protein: CASSLMGQLVNTEAFF. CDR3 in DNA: TGTGCCAGCAGCTTAATGGGACAACTCGTGAACACTGAAGCTTTCTTT.

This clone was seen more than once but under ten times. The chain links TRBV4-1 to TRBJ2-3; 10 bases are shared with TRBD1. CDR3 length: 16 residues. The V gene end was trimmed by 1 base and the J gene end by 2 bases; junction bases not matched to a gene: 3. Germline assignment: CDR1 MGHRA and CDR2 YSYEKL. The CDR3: CASSQAGQGFTDTQYF. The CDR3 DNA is TGCGCCAGCAGCCAAGCGGGACAGGGGTTCACAGATACGCAGTATTTT.

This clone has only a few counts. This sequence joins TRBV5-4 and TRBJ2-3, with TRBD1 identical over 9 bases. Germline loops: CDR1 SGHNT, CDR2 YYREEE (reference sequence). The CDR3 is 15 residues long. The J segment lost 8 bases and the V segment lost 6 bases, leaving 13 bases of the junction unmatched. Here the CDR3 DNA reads TGTGCCAGCATGGACACTACAGGGGGCGCAGGTACGCAGTATTTT. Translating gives CASMDTTGGAGTQYF.

The CDR3 DNA reads TGCAGCGTTGAAGGGCCGGGACAGAGTATGGTGCAGTACTTC. Its protein is CSVEGPGQSMVQYF. The rearrangement uses TRBV29-1 and TRBJ2-7; TRBD1 agrees at 7 bases. The CDR3 runs 14 residues. V gave up 1 base and J gave up 9 bases; unmatched junction bases: 12. Per the germline V gene, CDR1 is SQVTM and CDR2 is ANQGSEA.

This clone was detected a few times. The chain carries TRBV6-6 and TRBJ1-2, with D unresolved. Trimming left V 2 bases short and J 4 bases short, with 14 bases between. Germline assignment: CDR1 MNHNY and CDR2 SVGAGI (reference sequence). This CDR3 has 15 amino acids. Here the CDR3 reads CASSYPEEVIYGYTF. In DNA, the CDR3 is TGTGCCAGCAGTTACCCCGAGGAGGTAATCTATGGCTACACCTTC.

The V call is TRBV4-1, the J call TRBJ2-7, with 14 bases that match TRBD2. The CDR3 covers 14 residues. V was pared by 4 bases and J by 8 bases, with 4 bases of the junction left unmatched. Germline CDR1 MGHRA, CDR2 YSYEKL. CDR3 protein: CASSPGTSGSKQYF. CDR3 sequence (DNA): TGCGCCAGCAGCCCCGGGACTAGCGGGAGTAAGCAGTACTTC.

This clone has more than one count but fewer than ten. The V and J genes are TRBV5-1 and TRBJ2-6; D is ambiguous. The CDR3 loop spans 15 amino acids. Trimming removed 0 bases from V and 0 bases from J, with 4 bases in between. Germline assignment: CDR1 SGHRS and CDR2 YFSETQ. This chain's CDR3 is CASSLEPSGANVLTF. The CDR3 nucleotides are TGCGCCAGCAGCTTGGAGCCCTCTGGGGCCAACGTCCTGACTTTC.